The rows below give T cell receptor beta chains drawn from one sample of a study of T cell repertoires in cytomegalovirus infection. TCRdb independently ran MiXCR on the reads; one entry per CDR3 protein. This sample has tens of thousands of distinct CDR3 sequences, with 4% found just once. Specimen: PBMCs. These receptors came from a human donor in good health (CMV status not recorded). Some clones in this sample may be carry-over from other donors' samples. Both conserved end residues are part of each CDR3. The order of the fields is CDR3 protein, CDR3 DNA, J gene, V gene, clone size, D gene. D genes are given only for firm matches. Clone size is given for some rows only: seen once, a few or many times, or a class if the clone is expanded.

CDR3aa: CASSETYGAAVNTEAFF
CDR3nt: TGTGCCAGCAGCGAGACATACGGGGCCGCGGTGAACACTGAAGCTTTCTTT
j_gene: TRBJ1-1
v_gene: TRBV7-4
abundance: few
d_gene: .

CDR3aa: CAISGASGALGETQYF
CDR3nt: TGTGCCATCAGTGGTGCTAGCGGGGCCCTAGGAGAGACCCAGTACTTC
j_gene: TRBJ2-5
v_gene: TRBV10-3
abundance: many
d_gene: TRBD2

CDR3aa: CASSPGRWFEQYF
CDR3nt: TGTGCCAGCAGTCCGGGAAGGTGGTTCGAGCAGTACTTC
j_gene: TRBJ2-7
v_gene: TRBV28
abundance: many
d_gene: .

CDR3aa: CAWIGTRSSIKYTF
CDR3nt: TGTGCCTGGATTGGGACAAGATCATCTATCAAGTACACCTTC
j_gene: TRBJ1-2
v_gene: TRBV30
abundance: many
d_gene: .

CDR3aa: CASSLGSTDGYTF
CDR3nt: TGTGCCAGCAGCTTAGGATCGACGGATGGCTACACCTTC
j_gene: TRBJ1-2
v_gene: TRBV7-2
abundance: many
d_gene: .

CDR3aa: CASSFGLSPDTQYF
CDR3nt: TGTGCCAGCAGTTTCGGACTATCGCCGGATACGCAGTATTTT
j_gene: TRBJ2-3
v_gene: TRBV6-2/TRBV6-3
abundance: many
d_gene: .

CDR3aa: CASSFLGGSSSGGAFF
CDR3nt: TGTGCCAGCAGCTTTCTGGGAGGAAGTTCGAGCGGTGGAGCTTTCTTT
j_gene: TRBJ1-1
v_gene: TRBV7-6
abundance: many
d_gene: .

CDR3aa: CASQRLAGLYEQYF
CDR3nt: TGTGCCAGCCAACGTCTAGCGGGACTCTACGAGCAGTACTTC
j_gene: TRBJ2-7
v_gene: TRBV7-2
abundance: many
d_gene: TRBD2

CDR3aa: CASSLVRATDTQYF
CDR3nt: TGTGCCAGCAGCTTGGTACGGGCCACAGATACGCAGTATTTT
j_gene: TRBJ2-3
v_gene: TRBV5-4
abundance: many
d_gene: .

CDR3aa: CASTVTGVVTEAFF
CDR3nt: TGTGCCAGCACCGTGACAGGGGTGGTCACTGAAGCTTTCTTT
j_gene: TRBJ1-1
v_gene: TRBV12-3/TRBV12-4
abundance: many
d_gene: TRBD1

CDR3aa: CASSPGLKETQYF
CDR3nt: TGTGCCAGCAGCCCGGGACTCAAAGAGACCCAGTACTTC
j_gene: TRBJ2-5
v_gene: TRBV11-1
abundance: many
d_gene: .

CDR3aa: CASSFTGTGELFF
CDR3nt: TGTGCCAGCAGCTTCACAGGCACCGGGGAGCTGTTTTTT
j_gene: TRBJ2-2
v_gene: TRBV7-2
abundance: many
d_gene: .

CDR3aa: CASSLDRGGWETQYF
CDR3nt: TGTGCCAGCAGCCTAGACAGGGGGGGTTGGGAGACCCAGTACTTC
j_gene: TRBJ2-5
v_gene: TRBV7-2
abundance: few
d_gene: TRBD1

CDR3aa: CASSFQTPGAGPYNEQFF
CDR3nt: TGTGCCAGCAGCTTCCAAACCCCGGGGGCGGGACCTTACAATGAGCAGTTCTTC
j_gene: TRBJ2-1
v_gene: TRBV7-6
abundance: few
d_gene: .

CDR3aa: CASSEGWLAGYNEQFF
CDR3nt: TGTGCCAGCAGTGAAGGCTGGCTAGCGGGATACAATGAGCAGTTCTTC
j_gene: TRBJ2-1
v_gene: TRBV2
abundance: many
d_gene: TRBD2

CDR3aa: CASSFLAVVDNEQFF
CDR3nt: TGTGCCAGCAGCTTCCTAGCGGTCGTAGACAATGAGCAGTTCTTC
j_gene: TRBJ2-1
v_gene: TRBV7-8
abundance: many
d_gene: TRBD2

CDR3aa: CASSLRQFGYTF
CDR3nt: TGTGCCAGCAGTTTACGGCAATTTGGCTACACCTTC
j_gene: TRBJ1-2
v_gene: TRBV28
abundance: .
d_gene: .

CDR3aa: CASSSGTVQETQYF
CDR3nt: TGTGCCAGCAGCTCCGGGACAGTCCAAGAGACCCAGTACTTC
j_gene: TRBJ2-5
v_gene: TRBV6-1
abundance: many
d_gene: TRBD1

CDR3aa: CSVGAGGNTGELFF
CDR3nt: TGCAGCGTGGGAGCGGGAGGGAACACCGGGGAGCTGTTTTTT
j_gene: TRBJ2-2
v_gene: TRBV29-1
abundance: many
d_gene: TRBD2

CDR3aa: CASSLAREAGKLFF
CDR3nt: TGTGCCAGCAGCCTCGCGAGGGAGGCGGGGAAACTGTTTTTT
j_gene: TRBJ1-4
v_gene: TRBV7-2
abundance: many
d_gene: .

CDR3aa: CASSMTGSGNTIYF
CDR3nt: TGTGCCAGTAGTATGACAGGCTCTGGAAACACCATATATTTT
j_gene: TRBJ1-3
v_gene: TRBV19
abundance: many
d_gene: .

CDR3aa: CASSFGGGYGYTF
CDR3nt: TGTGCCAGCAGCTTTGGGGGGGGCTATGGCTACACCTTC
j_gene: TRBJ1-2
v_gene: TRBV7-3
abundance: few
d_gene: .

CDR3aa: CSARDREHQPQHF
CDR3nt: TGCAGTGCTAGAGACAGGGAGCATCAGCCCCAGCATTTT
j_gene: TRBJ1-5
v_gene: TRBV20-1
abundance: many
d_gene: .

CDR3aa: CASRTWDGAYEQYF
CDR3nt: TGTGCCAGCAGAACCTGGGACGGAGCCTACGAGCAGTACTTC
j_gene: TRBJ2-7
v_gene: TRBV6-2/TRBV6-3
abundance: many
d_gene: .

CDR3aa: CASSFRGANTDTQYF
CDR3nt: TGTGCCAGCAGCTTCAGGGGCGCCAACACAGATACGCAGTATTTT
j_gene: TRBJ2-3
v_gene: TRBV7-2
abundance: many
d_gene: .

CDR3aa: CASSLVRAGGVNTEAFF
CDR3nt: TGTGCCAGCAGCTTAGTGAGAGCAGGTGGGGTGAACACTGAAGCTTTCTTT
j_gene: TRBJ1-1
v_gene: TRBV7-2
abundance: many
d_gene: .

CDR3aa: CASSSGTPSYNEQFF
CDR3nt: TGTGCCAGCAGCTCCGGGACTCCTTCCTACAATGAGCAGTTCTTC
j_gene: TRBJ2-1
v_gene: TRBV7-2
abundance: many
d_gene: .

CDR3aa: CASSRAGGTQYF
CDR3nt: TGTGCCAGCAGCCGTGCGGGAGGGACCCAGTACTTC
j_gene: TRBJ2-5
v_gene: TRBV7-2
abundance: many
d_gene: TRBD2

CDR3aa: CASSLGASGLAGPYEQYF
CDR3nt: TGTGCCAGCAGCTTAGGAGCTTCTGGACTAGCGGGTCCCTACGAGCAGTACTTC
j_gene: TRBJ2-7
v_gene: TRBV7-2
abundance: many
d_gene: TRBD2

CDR3aa: CASSPREGAINEQFF
CDR3nt: TGCGCCAGCAGCCCACGGGAGGGGGCTATCAATGAGCAGTTCTTC
j_gene: TRBJ2-1
v_gene: TRBV5-1
abundance: many
d_gene: .

CDR3aa: CASSVSGTSGLLSSYNEQFF
CDR3nt: TGTGCCAGCAGCGTATCGGGGACTAGCGGGCTCCTTAGCTCCTACAATGAGCAGTTCTTC
j_gene: TRBJ2-1
v_gene: TRBV9
abundance: many
d_gene: TRBD2

CDR3aa: CASSSGLAGGETQYF
CDR3nt: TGTGCCAGCAGCTCGGGACTAGCGGGGGGAGAGACCCAGTACTTC
j_gene: TRBJ2-5
v_gene: TRBV11-2
abundance: .
d_gene: TRBD2

CDR3aa: CASSLEPHSPLHF
CDR3nt: TGTGCCAGCAGCTTAGAACCCCATTCACCCCTCCACTTT
j_gene: TRBJ1-6
v_gene: TRBV7-2
abundance: many
d_gene: .

CDR3aa: CASRNRALTETQYF
CDR3nt: TGTGCCAGCAGGAATCGGGCCCTAACGGAGACCCAGTACTTC
j_gene: TRBJ2-5
v_gene: TRBV7-8
abundance: many
d_gene: .

CDR3aa: CASCRGPGWNEQFF
CDR3nt: TGTGCCAGCTGCCGCGGGCCGGGGTGGAATGAGCAGTTCTTC
j_gene: TRBJ2-1
v_gene: TRBV28
abundance: .
d_gene: .

CDR3aa: CASTYWAYEQYF
CDR3nt: TGTGCCAGCACATATTGGGCATACGAGCAGTACTTC
j_gene: TRBJ2-7
v_gene: TRBV6-4
abundance: many
d_gene: .

CDR3aa: CSASMGWQQETQYF
CDR3nt: TGCAGTGCTAGTATGGGTTGGCAGCAAGAGACCCAGTACTTC
j_gene: TRBJ2-5
v_gene: TRBV20-1
abundance: many
d_gene: .

CDR3aa: CASSLAGYTEAFF
CDR3nt: TGCGCCAGCAGCTTGGCAGGATACACTGAAGCTTTCTTT
j_gene: TRBJ1-1
v_gene: TRBV5-1
abundance: many
d_gene: .

CDR3aa: CSAAGVLHEQYF
CDR3nt: TGCAGTGCAGCGGGAGTCTTGCACGAGCAGTACTTC
j_gene: TRBJ2-7
v_gene: TRBV20-1
abundance: many
d_gene: TRBD2

CDR3aa: CASSRGQRETQYF
CDR3nt: TGTGCCAGCAGCCGGGGACAGAGAGAGACCCAGTACTTC
j_gene: TRBJ2-5
v_gene: TRBV28
abundance: many
d_gene: TRBD1